Presented here are 25 T cell receptor beta chains from one specimen sequenced in a study of OX40 agonist ivuxolimab in advanced cancers. Profiled with immunoSEQ multiplex PCR; TCRdb holds only in-frame clones, not every one. Here the sample spans about 53,000 clones, around 89% being singletons. Sequencing was performed on CD4+ or CD8+ T cells sorted from blood, taken in a trial of the OX40 agonist ivuxolimab. Source of these receptors: an adult with an advanced solid tumor such as melanoma, head and neck, liver or kidney cancer.

V is TRBV19 and J is TRBJ2-6; 8 bases fit TRBD1. The CDR3 totals 15 residues. V lost 5 bases to trimming and J lost 2 bases; unmatched junction nucleotides: 2. The germline CDR1 and CDR2 sequences are LNHDA and SQIVND (reference sequence). This chain's CDR3 is CASSPGQAGANVLTF. The DNA for the CDR3 is TGTGCCAGTAGTCCGGGACAGGCTGGGGCCAACGTCCTGACTTTC. Supplemented by reference TRBV19 and TRBJ2-6, the full variable domain reads DGGITQSPKYLFRKEGQNVTLSCEQNLNHDAMYWYRQDPGQGLRLIYYSQIVNDFQKGDIAEGYSVSREKKESFPLTVTSAQKNPTAFYLCASSPGQAGANVLTFGAGSRLTVL.

The chain recombines TRBV6-4 with TRBJ1-5; TRBD1 matches 8 bases. The V segment lost 6 bases and the J segment 0 bases; nucleotides outside the gene matches: 10. CDR3 length equals 17 residues. The germline CDR1 and CDR2 sequences are MRHNA and SNTAGT. CDR3 protein: CASSFGQGRISNQPQHF. CDR3 sequence (DNA): TGTGCCAGCAGCTTCGGACAGGGTAGAATTAGCAATCAGCCCCAGCATTTT.

This chain links TRBV5-8 with TRBJ2-5; either TRBD1 or TRBD2 may fit D (5 bases each). This CDR3 region has 15 residues. V gave up 0 bases and J gave up 5 bases, with 14 bases separating them. CDR1 and CDR2 (germline): SGHTS, YDEGEE. The CDR3 bases are TGTGCCAGCAGCTTGGGGGACGTAATGGGGGAGACCCAGTACTTC. This sequence encodes CASSLGDVMGETQYF. The full variable domain, in which reference TRBV5-8 and TRBJ2-5 provide the parts outside the CDR3, is EAGVTQSPTHLIKTRGQQATLRCSPISGHTSVYWYQQALGLGLQFLLWYDEGEERNRGNFPPRFSGRQFPNYSSELNVNALELEDSALYLCASSLGDVMGETQYFGPGTRLLVL.

The chain recombines TRBV7-2 with TRBJ1-2, with D possibly being TRBD1 (5 bases). The CDR3 is 17 amino acids. Looked up from germline, CDR1 is SGHTA and CDR2 is FQGNSA. The V end lost 0 bases, the J end lost 7 bases, and 21 bases lay between the germline ends. The CDR3 is CASSLAISGLQGGGYTF. The CDR3, as DNA: TGTGCCAGCAGCTTAGCTATATCCGGCCTTCAGGGTGGTGGCTACACCTTC. Together with reference TRBV7-2 and TRBJ1-2, the CDR3 gives the full variable domain: GAGVSQSPSNKVTEKGKDVELRCDPISGHTALYWYRQSLGQGLEFLIYFQGNSAPDKSGLPSDRFSAERTGGSVSTLTIQRTQQEDSAVYLCASSLAISGLQGGGYTFGSGTRLTVV.

The rearrangement links TRBV19 to TRBJ2-1; D is undetermined. Germline V gene sequence: CDR1 LNHDA, CDR2 SQIVND (reference sequence). The V end was cut by 0 bases, the J end by 8 bases, with 8 bases between. This CDR3 contains 13 residues. The CDR3 nucleotides read TGTGCCAGTAGTATAGATCGAGAAGATGAGCAGTTCTTC. Protein: CASSIDREDEQFF.

The chain employs TRBV6-1 and TRBJ1-1; D unresolved. V gave up 5 bases and J gave up 1 base, with 11 bases separating them. The CDR3 extends over 14 amino acids. Germline V gene sequence: CDR1 MNHNS, CDR2 SASEGT. CDR3 bases: TGTGCCAGCAGTCCCACTCAGGCGAACACTGAAGCTTTCTTT. Amino acids: CASSPTQANTEAFF.

This sequence joins TRBV11-2 and TRBJ1-1; D unresolved. Germline lookup yields CDR1 SGHAT and CDR2 FQNNGV. CDR3 length equals 13 residues. Trimming cost V 1 base and J 5 bases, with 8 bases left between them. The CDR3 coding sequence is TGTGCCAGCAGCTTAGTGGGCGTAACTGAAGCTTTCTTT. Its translation: CASSLVGVTEAFF.

The chain is built from TRBV18 and TRBJ2-4, with a possible D match to TRBD2 (6 bases). The V gene lost 4 bases and the J gene lost 1 base, with 11 bases spanning the gap. The length of the CDR3 is 15 residues. CDR1 and CDR2 from the germline V gene are KGHSH and LQKENI. The CDR3 sequence is CASSRGDLAKNIQYF. Written as DNA, the CDR3 is TGTGCCAGCTCACGGGGGGACCTGGCCAAAAACATTCAGTACTTC.

V and J are TRBV7-2 and TRBJ1-1; D is perhaps TRBD1 (6 bases). V lost 4 bases and J lost 1, with 10 bases in between. Germline loops: CDR1 SGHTA, CDR2 FQGNSA. CDR3 length: 14 amino acids. This CDR3 is CASSYTGWNTEAFF. As DNA, the CDR3 is TGTGCCAGCAGCTATACAGGGTGGAACACTGAAGCTTTCTTT. Full variable domain (rest looked up from reference TRBV7-2 and TRBJ1-1): GAGVSQSPSNKVTEKGKDVELRCDPISGHTALYWYRQSLGQGLEFLIYFQGNSAPDKSGLPSDRFSAERTGGSVSTLTIQRTQQEDSAVYLCASSYTGWNTEAFFGQGTRLTVV.

This rearrangement joins TRBV10-1 to TRBJ1-2; 7 positions agree with TRBD1. The CDR3 has 18 residues. Germline trimming cut 2 bases from V and 4 bases from J; bases unmatched to any gene: 16. The germline gives CDR1 WNHNN, CDR2 SYGVQD (reference sequence). The CDR3 DNA sequence: TGCGCCAGCAGTGAGAAACGTGCCGGGACAGTTTATTTCTATGGCTACACCTTC. Protein sequence: CASSEKRAGTVYFYGYTF.

The chain employs TRBV7-9 and TRBJ2-1; the D is unclear. Between the trimmed V and J ends, which lost 3 bases and 6 bases, there was a span of 15 bases. Germline V gene data show CDR1 as SEHNR and CDR2 as FQNEAQ (reference sequence). The CDR3 is made up of 15 amino acids. In nucleotides, the CDR3 is TGTGCCAGCAGCTTTCGAGACCCGCGACCCAATGAGCAGTTCTTC. Residues: CASSFRDPRPNEQFF.

The genes are TRBV5-1 and TRBJ1-2; no clear D gene. V lost 0 bases, J lost 5 bases, and 5 bases lay in between. The CDR3 totals 12 residues. Germline V CDR1 and CDR2: SGHRS, YFSETQ. CDR3 bases: TGCGCCAGCAGCTTGGAAGGTTATGGCTACACCTTC. Translating it yields CASSLEGYGYTF.

This chain joins TRBV11-2 and TRBJ2-5; TRBD1 is a possible D gene (5 bases). Germline V gene data show CDR1 as SGHAT and CDR2 as FQNNGV. Trimming took off 5 bases at V and 4 bases at J, with 14 bases between the two ends. The CDR3 has 14 amino acids. The CDR3 protein is CASSPPGRAETQYF. CDR3 coding DNA: TGTGCCAGCAGCCCGCCTGGCAGGGCAGAGACCCAGTACTTC.

This chain connects TRBV6-6 to TRBJ2-5; 9 bases match TRBD2. Germline V gene sequence: CDR1 MNHNY, CDR2 SVGAGI (reference sequence). The CDR3 contains 16 residues. J lost 3 bases, V lost 0 bases, and 5 bases had no gene match. CDR3 in DNA: TGTGCCAGCAGTTACTCGATTGCGGGAGGGGAAGAGACCCAGTACTTC. Translating it yields CASSYSIAGGEETQYF.

This chain uses TRBV18 with TRBJ2-3; D remains unclear. The V and J ends lost 2 bases and 0 bases respectively, with 18 bases between them. CDR1 is KGHSH, CDR2 LQKENI, per germline. CDR3 length: 18 amino acids. The CDR3 DNA reads as TGTGCCAGCTCACCAACCCGTCACAGCTTTCTTAGCACAGATACGCAGTATTTT. It codes for CASSPTRHSFLSTDTQYF.

The chain employs TRBV9 and TRBJ1-2; D remains ambiguous. CDR3 length: 12 residues. V was cut by 1 base and J by 8 bases, with 9 bases left in between. Germline CDR1 reads SGDLS; CDR2 reads YYNGEE. This CDR3 is CASSVNGGGYTF. The CDR3 region has the DNA TGTGCCAGCAGCGTAAACGGTGGGGGCTACACCTTC.

V usage is TRBV5-5 and J usage is TRBJ2-3; 13 nucleotides align to TRBD2. The V gene end was trimmed by 4 bases and the J gene end by 1 base; junction bases not matched to a gene: 6. Per the germline V gene, CDR1 is SGHKS and CDR2 is YYEKEE (reference sequence). This CDR3 region has 17 residues. The CDR3 reads CASSLRTSGGGTDTQYF. DNA of the CDR3: TGTGCCAGCAGCCTCCGGACTAGCGGGGGCGGCACAGATACGCAGTATTTT.

This chain connects TRBV19 to TRBJ1-1; possibly TRBD1 for D (6 bases). The CDR3 is made up of 14 amino acids. V lost 4 bases and J 4 bases, leaving 13 bases between the germline ends. The germline CDR1 and CDR2 sequences are LNHDA and SQIVND (reference sequence). The CDR3 spells CASSTVQGVTEAFF. As DNA, the CDR3 is TGTGCCAGTAGTACGGTACAGGGCGTCACTGAAGCTTTCTTT.

This chain links TRBV15 with TRBJ2-7, with unresolved D. The CDR3 contains 16 residues. Germline CDR1 reads LNHNV; CDR2 reads YYDKDF (reference sequence). The ends were cut back, 1 base at V and 0 bases at J, with 13 bases in the middle. CDR3 DNA: TGTGCCACCAGCAGAGTCCTTGGGGTTAGCTCCTACGAGCAGTACTTC. Residues: CATSRVLGVSSYEQYF. The full variable domain, completed using reference TRBV15 and TRBJ2-7, is DAMVIQNPRYQVTQFGKPVTLSCSQTLNHNVMYWYQQKSSQAPKLLFHYYDKDFNNEADTPDNFQSRRPNTSFCFLDIRSPGLGDTAMYLCATSRVLGVSSYEQYFGPGTRLTVT.

The chain employs TRBV7-3 and TRBJ2-3, with D unclear. Per germline, CDR1 SGHTA and CDR2 FQGTGA. V lost 6 bases and J lost 0, with 13 bases in between. The CDR3 contains 15 residues. The CDR3 DNA sequence: TGTGCCAGCAGTCGAACTGGGAAAAGCACAGATACGCAGTATTTT. This translates into CASSRTGKSTDTQYF.

The chain has TRBV2 and TRBJ1-1, with D hard to call. CDR1 and CDR2 (germline): SNHLY, FYNNEI. The CDR3 has 15 amino acids. Trimming shortened V by 5 bases and J by 5 bases, and 18 bases separated the two germline ends. The CDR3 region is CASSSSSGRKTEAFF. The CDR3 DNA reads TGTGCCAGCAGTTCTTCTTCGGGTAGGAAAACTGAAGCTTTCTTT.

The chain has TRBV6-1 and TRBJ1-2; no clear D. CDR1 and CDR2 (germline): MNHNS, SASEGT. The CDR3 length is 14 residues. The germline V and J ends were trimmed by 3 bases and 9 bases, with 17 bases remaining between them. CDR3 DNA sequence: TGTGCCAGCAGTGACACTTCACCTCCTATATGCTACACCTTC. Translated, it gives CASSDTSPPICYTF.

This clone was counted a single time. The V and J genes are TRBV14 and TRBJ2-2, with D hard to call. Trimming stripped 1 base from V and 0 bases from J, with 9 bases between. The CDR3 spans 16 residues. CDR1 and CDR2 (germline): SGHDN, FVKESK. The CDR3 here is CASSQVFSPNTGELFF. In nucleotides, the CDR3 is TGTGCCAGCAGCCAAGTGTTCAGCCCGAACACCGGGGAGCTGTTTTTT.

V gene TRBV30 combines with J gene TRBJ2-3; no reliable D call. The CDR3 runs to 13 residues. V was clipped by 3 bases and J by 0 bases, with 7 bases between them. Germline CDR1 reads GTSNPN; CDR2 reads SVGIG (reference sequence). In DNA form, the CDR3 reads TGTGCCTGGAGCATGCGAAGCACAGATACGCAGTATTTT. Protein: CAWSMRSTDTQYF.

In this sample, this clone turned up once. The rearrangement links TRBV7-2 to TRBJ2-1; 7 nucleotides line up with TRBD2. V lost 6 bases and J lost 15; bases outside the gene matches: 11. The CDR3 is made up of 12 amino acids. Looked up from germline, CDR1 is SGHTA and CDR2 is FQGNSA. CDR3 amino acids: CASSIRTRRPFF. DNA of the CDR3: TGTGCCAGCAGTATACGGACTAGAAGGCCGTTCTTC.